The present T cell receptor (beta chain) was sequenced within a study of cytomegalovirus exposure and HLA in healthy donors. Study results and limitations: Usually a TCR sequence was rare, but some public TCRs were found in many donors.

Notes on this clone: Antigen specificity is unknown.

The PCR made use of 60 Vbeta and 13 Jbeta primers. Sequencing was performed with immunoSEQ multiplex PCR; in TCRdb, only in-frame clones are kept and a portion is missing. The sample consists of 170,000 or so clones, around 84% of them appearing once. The TCR comes from a man between 18 and 35 years old in good health and CMV-seronegative. Sample: PBMCs.

CDR3 DNA: TGTGCCAGCAGCCAAGAGGACGGAAGGGACTCCACAGATACGCAGTATTTT. Amino acids: CASSQEDGRDSTDTQYF. The genes are TRBV14 and TRBJ2-3; possibly TRBD2 for D (6 bases). V lost 0 bases and J lost 2, with 15 bases in between. This CDR3 contains 17 residues. Germline V gene data show CDR1 as SGHDN and CDR2 as FVKESK.